The 8 T cell receptor beta chains listed next were all sequenced from one sample in a study of response to subunit inactivated influenza vaccine (dated by TCRdb to about 2018). Libraries were made using RT-PCR. Sequencing was performed on an Illumina HiSeq 2500. In-frame beta chains were kept once TCRdb had trimmed the public reads at Q25 with fastp and called clones with MiXCR. Identical CDR3 protein sequences are pooled into one entry, listed with their most common genes and DNA. The sample yields about 570,000 distinct CDR3 sequences; 10% to 15% were counted once. Jointly, the top ten make up roughly 10% of the sample. The source was PBMCs from blood, collected on the day of vaccination. The receptor set was obtained from a man aged 45 to 65 who received an inactivated influenza vaccine. Donor details come from another sample of the same person, matched by shared clones.

The sample holds a few counts of this clonotype. V usage is TRBV27 and J usage is TRBJ2-2; D gene ambiguous. The germline CDR1 and CDR2 sequences are MNHEY and SMNVEV (reference sequence). This CDR3 has 14 residues. The germline V and J ends were trimmed by 7 bases and 3 bases, with 12 bases remaining between them. The chain's CDR3 is CASTDFRDTGELFF. CDR3 coding DNA: TGTGCCAGCACCGACTTTAGGGACACCGGGGAGCTGTTTTTT.

This clonotype showed up just a few times. CDR3 region: CAWGMSGELFF. In DNA, the CDR3 is TGTGCCTGGGGGATGTCCGGGGAGCTGTTTTTT. V is TRBV30 and J is TRBJ2-2; D remains ambiguous. The CDR3 is 11 residues long. Trimming took off 5 bases at V and 6 bases at J, with 7 bases between the two ends. Germline V gene lookup returns CDR1 GTSNPN and CDR2 SVGIG (reference sequence). The full variable domain, with the rest looked up from reference TRBV30 and TRBJ2-2, is SQTIHQWPATLVQPVGSPLSLECTVEGTSNPNLYWYRQAAGRGLQLLFYSVGIGQISSEVPQNLSASRPQDRQFILSSKKLLLSDSGFYLCAWGMSGELFFGEGSRLTVL.

This clonotype has a handful of counts. The gene calls are TRBV6-1 and TRBJ2-1; D remains unclear. V lost 11 bases and J lost 7, with 21 bases in between. In germline, CDR1 is MNHNS, CDR2 SASEGT. CDR3 length: 14 residues. CDR3 protein: CAAGPRSLRNEQFF. The CDR3 DNA follows: TGTGCCGCCGGACCCCGATCCTTGAGGAATGAGCAGTTCTTC.

This sequence joins TRBV12-3 or TRBV12-4 and TRBJ2-5; TRBD2 aligns across 9 bases. This CDR3 is 16 amino acids long. The trim removed 5 bases at V and 5 bases at J, leaving 12 bases unmatched. The CDR3 DNA follows: TGTGCCAGCAGTCCACTGGGGCGGGGGGGCCGGGAGACCCAGTACTTC. This sequence encodes CASSPLGRGGRETQYF.

The chain joins TRBV20-1 to TRBJ2-1; 8 positions agree with TRBD2. The junction had 11 bases not matched to a gene; V was cut back by 0 bases and J by 4 bases. The CDR3 is 17 residues long. The germline V gene has CDR1 DFQATT and CDR2 SNEGSKA (reference sequence). The CDR3 region is CSARDHMRGASYNEQFF. The CDR3 DNA follows: TGCAGTGCTAGAGATCATATGCGGGGGGCCTCTTACAATGAGCAGTTCTTC.

This clonotype was detected a few times. J is TRBJ2-1 and V is TRBV4-3, with TRBD2 matching 14 bases. Per germline, CDR1 LGHNA and CDR2 YSLEER. Unmatched junction bases numbered 11, after V lost 4 bases and J lost 0 bases. The CDR3 is made up of 20 amino acids. As DNA, the CDR3 is TGCGCCAGCAGCCTCCAGACTAGCGGGGGGGCAATCAGCTCCTACAATGAGCAGTTCTTC. The encoded protein is CASSLQTSGGAISSYNEQFF.

CDR3 sequence reads: CASSHPGRSTDTQYF. In nucleotides, the CDR3 is TGCGCCAGCAGCCACCCGGGACGAAGCACAGATACGCAGTATTTT. V usage is TRBV4-1 and J usage is TRBJ2-3; either TRBD1 or TRBD2 may supply D (5 bases each). CDR1 and CDR2 (germline): MGHRA, YSYEKL. This CDR3 region has 15 residues. V was clipped by 3 bases and J by 0 bases, with 10 bases between them.

This clonotype was seen repeatedly, ten times or more. V gene TRBV27 combines with J gene TRBJ2-3; D uncertain. This CDR3 region has 15 residues. The germline CDR1 and CDR2 sequences are MNHEY and SMNVEV (reference sequence). Trimming pared 3 bases from V and 0 bases from J, leaving 10 bases between. CDR3 sequence reads: CASSFRTYSTDTQYF. The CDR3, as DNA: TGTGCCAGCAGTTTTCGGACCTACAGCACAGATACGCAGTATTTT.